Listed below are T cell receptor beta chains from one sample, sequenced in a study of CXCR3-negative and CXCR3-positive naive CD8 T cells. Reanalyzing the 5' RACE reads, TCRdb keeps one entry per CDR3 protein, without DNA. The sample holds tens of thousands of distinct CDR3 sequences. Sequencing input: naive CXCR3- CD8+ T cells from blood. These receptors originate from a human donor in good health. Some clones in this sample may be carry-over from other donors' samples. Each CDR3 is given with its conserved first and last residue. The order of the fields is CDR3 length, J gene, V gene, CDR3 protein.

>17|TRBJ2-7|TRBV9
CASSVGFGAGGSYEQYF
>15|TRBJ2-2|TRBV28
CASSLALGNTGELFF
>17|TRBJ2-1|TRBV12-3/TRBV12-4
CASSPPPVGPLNNEQFF
>17|TRBJ2-1|TRBV7-3
CASSDRPGLASSNEQFF
>16|TRBJ2-3|TRBV5-1
CASSPTTGPSADTQYF
>14|TRBJ2-7|TRBV12-3/TRBV12-4
CASTTSAGVYEQYF
>15|TRBJ2-7|TRBV9
CASSVDEGQGYEQYF
>16|TRBJ2-1|TRBV4-2
CASSQEAEYSYNEQFF
>17|TRBJ2-3|TRBV24-1
CATSDNDRGWIADTQYF
>13|TRBJ2-7|TRBV29-1
CSVERDGTYEQYF
>17|TRBJ1-2|TRBV27
CASSPGTGGLFNYGYTF
>14|TRBJ2-7|TRBV7-9
CASSLRDSPYEQYF
>12|TRBJ2-3|TRBV6-6
CASRTKQDTQYF
>17|TRBJ2-2|TRBV14
CASRQGTLLKNTGELFF
>13|TRBJ1-1|TRBV2
CASSELGWAEAFF
>18|TRBJ2-2|TRBV5-1
CASSLSPGLALGTGELFF
>13|TRBJ1-1|TRBV7-9
CASSSGVDTEAFF
>14|TRBJ2-2|TRBV7-8
CASSDTANTGELFF
>19|TRBJ2-3|TRBV6-6
CASSDGATPGTGSTDTQYF
>18|TRBJ1-1|TRBV6-6
CASSLVIRDIGTNTEAFF
>19|TRBJ2-5|TRBV2
CASSDVTARLAGLQETQYF
>11|TRBJ2-2|TRBV10-3
CAIGEAGELFF
>14|TRBJ2-7|TRBV20-1
CSAGNRDRPYEQYF
>14|TRBJ2-7|TRBV27
CASRILAGADEQYF
>14|TRBJ2-5|TRBV15
CATSSQQGEETQYF
>15|TRBJ2-5|TRBV27
CASTQGGAIGETQYF
>19|TRBJ2-1|TRBV7-9
CASSPRFRGGAVSYNEQFF
>14|TRBJ1-2|TRBV7-2
CASSPTGVGYGYTF
>13|TRBJ2-7|TRBV7-2
CASSLWKGMEQYF
>15|TRBJ2-7|TRBV4-1
CASGRAEGAPYEQYF
>16|TRBJ2-1|TRBV29-1
CSVPTPRDRDINEQFF
>13|TRBJ2-7|TRBV29-1
CSVAGTNTYEQYF
>14|TRBJ2-5|TRBV20-1
CSARDQGPTETQYF
>17|TRBJ2-1|TRBV7-9
CASTEGPGRESYNEQFF
>15|TRBJ2-7|TRBV20-1
CSATHSGTGYYEQYF
>15|TRBJ2-1|TRBV10-3
CAISWTSGGGNEQFF
>14|TRBJ2-7|TRBV12-5
CASPSERTTYEQYF
>14|TRBJ2-7|TRBV19
CASSIQGATHEQYF
>16|TRBJ2-3|TRBV20-1
CSARDQAGGLTDTQYF
>15|TRBJ2-3|TRBV29-1
CSVEDLAGGRDTQYF
>14|TRBJ2-5|TRBV10-3
CAISQPTAQETQYF
>15|TRBJ2-1|TRBV25-1
CASSELEDYDDEQFF
>19|TRBJ2-1|TRBV5-1
CASSYRLAGTPSSYNEQFF
>17|TRBJ2-2|TRBV12-3/TRBV12-4
CASQAPTSVWNTGELFF
>12|TRBJ2-7|TRBV6-2/TRBV6-3
CASSILRYEQYF
>15|TRBJ1-1|TRBV28
CASSPVGVMNTEAFF
>18|TRBJ2-7|TRBV28
CASSFGSRGRVASYEQYF
>14|TRBJ2-7|TRBV18
CASSPTGVYDEQYF
>11|TRBJ1-2|TRBV29-1
CSVAQGSGYTF
>13|TRBJ2-7|TRBV29-1
CSTRDSVTYEQYF
>17|TRBJ2-5|TRBV28
CASSGMTSGGYQETQYF
>16|TRBJ1-5|TRBV10-3
CAISERSGAPNQPQHF
>14|TRBJ2-7|TRBV5-6
CASSFRTHNYEQYF
>14|TRBJ1-2|TRBV14
CASSEDIGAPGYTF
>16|TRBJ2-3|TRBV10-3
CAISESAGGPSDTQYF
>16|TRBJ2-6|TRBV29-1
CSVEDTGISGANVLTF
>13|TRBJ2-7|TRBV7-2
CASSGTGSYEQYF
>17|TRBJ2-7|TRBV6-2/TRBV6-3
CASSLWESGGTSYEQYF
>16|TRBJ2-4|TRBV4-3
CASSRTGSSGANIQYF